This TCR beta chain was retrieved from a study of blood T cell repertoires in COVID-19. Overall study context: Samples taken during acute and convalescent COVID-19 were collected in the United States, Italy and Spain. T cells, B-cell-depleted T cells, or PBMCs provided the cDNA or gDNA that served as material.

Per the study methods: Amplified reference gene primers provided the basis for estimating nucleated cell counts. Repertoires were generated with immunoSEQ multiplex PCR, while TCRdb's copy carries only in-frame clones and drops some. V and J calls and clone size follow that table, whereas D and trimming were derived from the DNA. In the table there are 50,000 to 65,000 clones, roughly 92% of which are singletons. This clonotype was obtained from a human donor in a cohort sampled during active COVID-19. The sample comprised peripheral blood.

CDR3 residues: CASSGLAGAHTGELFF. For the CDR3, the DNA is TGTGCCAGCAGCGGTCTAGCGGGGGCCCACACCGGGGAGCTGTTTTTT. V gene TRBV9 combines with J gene TRBJ2-2; 10 bases agree with TRBD2. The CDR3 has 16 residues. J gave up 3 bases and V 3 bases, and 5 bases lay outside the gene matches. Per the germline V gene, CDR1 is SGDLS and CDR2 is YYNGEE.